What follows is one T cell receptor beta chain and its context. Its antigen is as yet unknown. Data came from immunoSEQ multiplex PCR; TCRdb stores just in-frame clones and leaves some out. The sample shows approximately 170,000 clones, over 85% of them seen only once. Trimming removed 0 bases from V and 8 bases from J; junction bases left unmatched: 8. The CDR3 has 15 amino acids. The germline V gene encodes CDR1 SGHRS and CDR2 YFSETQ. The data originate from a study of T cell responses to AZD1222 COVID-19 vaccine. Points from the study as a whole: Spike as a whole was targeted by vaccine-associated CD4 TCRs, dominant at 160-218 and 743-854. Close to half of all spike-specific TCRs reportedly target regions of the variants that are unmutated. Researchers took repertoire samples only after the peak T cell response had come.

The V call is TRBV5-1, the J call TRBJ2-1; 7 bases are shared with TRBD2. The clonotype was recovered from an adult in good health. Source: peripheral blood, taken on day 0 of AZD1222 vaccination. The DNA for the CDR3 is TGCGCCAGCAGCTTGGTCCAGCGGGAAACTCATGAGCAGTTCTTC. Amino acids: CASSLVQRETHEQFF.